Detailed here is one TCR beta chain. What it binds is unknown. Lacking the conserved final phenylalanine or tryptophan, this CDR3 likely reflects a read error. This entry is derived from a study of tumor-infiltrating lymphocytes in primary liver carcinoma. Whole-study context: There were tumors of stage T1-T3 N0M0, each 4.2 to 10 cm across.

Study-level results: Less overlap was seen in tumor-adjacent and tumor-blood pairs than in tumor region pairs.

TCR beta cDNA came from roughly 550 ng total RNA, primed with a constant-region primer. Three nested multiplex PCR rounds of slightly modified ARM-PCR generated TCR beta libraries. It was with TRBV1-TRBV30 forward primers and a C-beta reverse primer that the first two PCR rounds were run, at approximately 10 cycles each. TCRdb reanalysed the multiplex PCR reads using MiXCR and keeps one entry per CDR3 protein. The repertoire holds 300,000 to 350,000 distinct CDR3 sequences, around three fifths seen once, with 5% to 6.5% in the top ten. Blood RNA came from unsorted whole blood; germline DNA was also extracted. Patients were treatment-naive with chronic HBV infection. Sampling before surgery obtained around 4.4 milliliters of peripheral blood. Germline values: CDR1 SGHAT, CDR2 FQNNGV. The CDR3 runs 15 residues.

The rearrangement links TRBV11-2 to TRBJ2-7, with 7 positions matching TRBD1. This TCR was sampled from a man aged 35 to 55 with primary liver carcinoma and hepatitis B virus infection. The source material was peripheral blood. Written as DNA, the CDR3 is TGTGCCAACAGCTCTACACCCGGGACAGCCTACGAGCAGTACTTA. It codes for CANSSTPGTAYEQYL.